Here is one T cell receptor (beta chain) with its context. There is no known antigen for this receptor. No base-level quality is on record; no much larger clone is a single base apart. These data come from a study of post-analysis software for immune sequencing data (dated by TCRdb to between 2014 and 2016). As for the study more broadly: Recorded disease courses included relapsing-remitting, secondary progressive and progressive-relapsing multiple sclerosis, with some patients lacking subtype annotation. Patient repertoires were compared against 11 to 12 previously published healthy control repertoires from donors aged roughly 6 to 25 years. A subset of samples was prepared in parallel using single-end sample barcoding, then pooled and co-amplified after Illumina adapter ligation.

The investigation overall reported the following: Patients showed significantly higher frequencies than controls for roughly five TRBV segments, among them TRBV5-6, TRBV5-1 and TRBV20-1. Compared with controls, multiple sclerosis patients had significantly lower normalized Chao1 diversity, a finding suggesting substantial peripheral T-cell clonal expansion. Direct clustering with F measure showed strong co-clustering of samples prepared in the same batch, prompting a batch-effect correction. The multiple sclerosis patient group was slightly younger than the control group.

To demonstrate the VDJtools post-analysis software, the study profiled TCR beta repertoires from the peripheral blood of about 13 young patients with multiple sclerosis. The multiple sclerosis patients were children and adolescents ranging in age from about 6 to 17 years. Counted from cysteine to phenylalanine, this CDR3 has 16 amino acids. Of all the DNA, just the CDR3 is kept, 48 bases in frame from base 1. According to the germline V gene, CDR1 reads MDHEN and CDR2 reads SYDVKM. The junction carries 15 bases between V and J, which are trimmed by 7 bases and 0 bases respectively. Library generation was performed with PCR. TCRdb records Illumina HiSeq 2500 as the sequencer. To reduce PCR and sequencing biases, unique molecular identifiers were built into the TCR beta cDNA libraries. Approximately 500,000 cDNA molecules were obtained for every 1 to 10 million input T cells, so each molecule roughly corresponded to one T cell. The patient libraries were prepared and sequenced with the same protocol used for the earlier healthy control dataset. Samples belonging to the same batch were prepared together, multiplexed and sequenced on a shared HiSeq lane. Under the source paper's analysis protocol: MIGEC handled the raw barcoded reads, throwing out single-read molecular identifier groups before consensus assembly and CDR3 extraction. Clonotype tables were post-analysed with VDJtools, normalizing diversity by down-sampling all datasets to the smallest sample size. In repertoire overlap clustering, CDR3 amino acid sequences, but not nucleotide sequences, were matched to correct batch-related cross-sample contamination. The public reads were run again by TCRdb, first through fastp at Q25 and then through MiXCR, and only productive beta chains were kept. Rows with one shared CDR3 protein collapse into an entry with the most common genes and DNA. What appears here as the V and J calls and clone size reflects TCRdb's work, not the paper's. Counted in this sample were about 540,000 distinct CDR3 sequences; about a third of them appeared once. In total, the top ten clones hold about 5.6% of the sample.

The TCR was taken from a girl between 2 and 17 years old with multiple sclerosis. The V gene is TRBV28 and the J gene is TRBJ2-2; TRBD1 is possibly the D segment (6 matching bases). The specimen sequenced was blood. The sequenced DNA is TGTGCCAGCATCGAAGGGGGAACCCCGAACACCGGGGAGCTGTTTTTT. Its translation is CASIEGGTPNTGELFF. This CDR3, with the reference TRBV28 and TRBJ2-2 proteins standing in past its ends, gives the full variable domain DVKVTQSSRYLVKRTGEKVFLECVQDMDHENMFWYRQDPGLGLRLIYFSYDVKMKEKGDIPEGYSVSREKKERFSLILESASTNQTSMYLCASIEGGTPNTGELFFGEGSRLTVL.